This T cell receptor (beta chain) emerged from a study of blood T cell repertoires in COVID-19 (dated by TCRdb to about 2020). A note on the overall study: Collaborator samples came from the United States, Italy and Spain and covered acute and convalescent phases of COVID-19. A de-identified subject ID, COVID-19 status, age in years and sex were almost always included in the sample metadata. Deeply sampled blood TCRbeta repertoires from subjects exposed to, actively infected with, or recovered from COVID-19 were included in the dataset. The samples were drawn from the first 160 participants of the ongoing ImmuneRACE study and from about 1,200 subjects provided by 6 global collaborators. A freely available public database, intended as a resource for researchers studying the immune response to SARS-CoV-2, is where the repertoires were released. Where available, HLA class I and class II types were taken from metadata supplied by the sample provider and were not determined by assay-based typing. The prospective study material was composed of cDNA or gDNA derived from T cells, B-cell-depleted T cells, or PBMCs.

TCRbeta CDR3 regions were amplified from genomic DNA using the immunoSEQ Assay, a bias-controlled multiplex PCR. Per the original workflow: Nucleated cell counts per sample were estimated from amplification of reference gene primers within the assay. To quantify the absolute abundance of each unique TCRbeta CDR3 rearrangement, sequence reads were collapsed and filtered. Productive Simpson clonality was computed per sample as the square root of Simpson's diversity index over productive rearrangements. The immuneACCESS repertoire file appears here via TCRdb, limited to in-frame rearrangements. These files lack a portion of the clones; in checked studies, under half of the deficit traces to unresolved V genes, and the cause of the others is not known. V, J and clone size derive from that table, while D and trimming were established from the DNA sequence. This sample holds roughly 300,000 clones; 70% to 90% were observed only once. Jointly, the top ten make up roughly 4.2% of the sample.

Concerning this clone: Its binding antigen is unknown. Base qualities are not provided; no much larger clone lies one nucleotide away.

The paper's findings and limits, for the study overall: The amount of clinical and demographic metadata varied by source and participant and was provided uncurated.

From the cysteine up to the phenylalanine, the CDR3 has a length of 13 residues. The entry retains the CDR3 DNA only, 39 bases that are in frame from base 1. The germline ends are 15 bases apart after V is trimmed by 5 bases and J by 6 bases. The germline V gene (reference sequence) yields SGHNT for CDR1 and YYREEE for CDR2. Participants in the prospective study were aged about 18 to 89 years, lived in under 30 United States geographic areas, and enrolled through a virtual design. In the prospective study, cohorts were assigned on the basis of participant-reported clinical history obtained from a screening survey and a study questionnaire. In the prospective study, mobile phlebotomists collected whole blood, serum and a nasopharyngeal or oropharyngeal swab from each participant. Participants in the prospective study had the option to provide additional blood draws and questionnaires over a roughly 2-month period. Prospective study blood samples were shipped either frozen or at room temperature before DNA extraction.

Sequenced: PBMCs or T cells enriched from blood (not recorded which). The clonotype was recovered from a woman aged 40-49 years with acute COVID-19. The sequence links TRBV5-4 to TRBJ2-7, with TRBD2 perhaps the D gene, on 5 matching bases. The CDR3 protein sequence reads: CASRGVFGGEQYF. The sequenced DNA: TGTGCCAGCAGGGGAGTATTTGGTGGCGAGCAGTACTTC.